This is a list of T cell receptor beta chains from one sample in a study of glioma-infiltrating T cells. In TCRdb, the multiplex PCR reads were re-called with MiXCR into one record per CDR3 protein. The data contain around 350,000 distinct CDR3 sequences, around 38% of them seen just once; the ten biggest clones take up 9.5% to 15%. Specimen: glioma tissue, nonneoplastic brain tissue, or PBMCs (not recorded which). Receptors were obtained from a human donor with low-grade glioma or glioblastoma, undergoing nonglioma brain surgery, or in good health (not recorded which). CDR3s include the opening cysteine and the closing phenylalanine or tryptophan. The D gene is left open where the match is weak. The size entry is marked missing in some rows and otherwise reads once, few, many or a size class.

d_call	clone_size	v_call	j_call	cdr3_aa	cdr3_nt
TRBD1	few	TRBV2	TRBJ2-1	CASSATGKPYNEQFF	TGTGCCAGCAGTGCGACAGGGAAACCCTACAATGAGCAGTTCTTC
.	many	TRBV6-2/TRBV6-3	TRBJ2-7	CASSNSLYEQYF	TGTGCCAGCAGTAACAGTCTCTACGAGCAGTACTTC
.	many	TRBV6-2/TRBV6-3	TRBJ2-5	CASSLRGARETQYF	TGTGCCAGCAGTCTTAGGGGCGCCCGGGAGACCCAGTACTTC
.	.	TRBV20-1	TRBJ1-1	CSVGLNTEALF	TGCAGTGTGGGGCTGAACACTGAAGCTTTATTT
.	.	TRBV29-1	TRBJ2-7	CSVDRGPGTSSSYEQYF	TGCAGCGTTGACAGGGGGCCCGGGACTAGCAGTTCCTACGAGCAGTACTTC
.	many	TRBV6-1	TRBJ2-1	CASSYGVGNEQFF	TGTGCCAGCAGTTATGGGGTGGGCAATGAGCAGTTCTTC
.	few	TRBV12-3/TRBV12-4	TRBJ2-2	CASSFARTSGELFF	TGTGCCAGCAGTTTTGCCAGGACAAGCGGGGAGCTGTTTTTT
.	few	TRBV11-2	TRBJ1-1	CASSLWDRRRTEAFF	TGTGCCAGCAGCTTATGGGACCGTCGGCGTACTGAAGCTTTCTTT
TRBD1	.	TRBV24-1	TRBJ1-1	CATSPALRDSAHTEAFF	TGTGCCACCAGCCCGGCTCTACGGGACAGCGCCCACACTGAAGCTTTCTTT
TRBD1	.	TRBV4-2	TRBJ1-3	CASHPGGGRNTIYF	TGTGCCAGCCATCCCGGAGGGGGCCGAAACACCATATATTTT
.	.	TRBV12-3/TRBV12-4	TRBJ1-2	CASSLPGGYGYTF	TGTGCCAGCAGCCTTCCGGGGGGCTATGGCTACACCTTC
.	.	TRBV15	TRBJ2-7	CATSRDRQGYEQYF	TGTGCCACCAGCAGAGATCGCCAGGGGTACGAGCAGTACTTC
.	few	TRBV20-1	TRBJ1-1	CSAPLGLWGTEAFF	TGCAGTGCCCCTTTGGGGTTATGGGGCACTGAAGCTTTCTTT
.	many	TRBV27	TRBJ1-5	CASSWTPYSNQPQHF	TGTGCCAGCAGTTGGACGCCCTATAGCAATCAGCCCCAGCATTTT
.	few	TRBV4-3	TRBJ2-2	CASSQDWSLSSTGELFF	TGCGCCAGCAGCCAAGATTGGTCACTCTCGAGCACCGGGGAGCTGTTTTTT
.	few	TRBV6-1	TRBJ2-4	CASRRYNIQYF	TGTGCCAGCAGGCGATATAACATTCAGTACTTC
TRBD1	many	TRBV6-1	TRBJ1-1	CASSFHRGRMNTEAFF	TGTGCCAGCAGCTTCCACAGGGGGCGAATGAACACTGAAGCTTTCTTT
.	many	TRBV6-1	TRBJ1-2	CASSADWNYGYTF	TGTGCCAGCAGTGCGGACTGGAACTATGGCTACACCTTC
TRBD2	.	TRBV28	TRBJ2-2	CASSQGLAGAGELFF	TGTGCCAGCAGTCAAGGACTAGCGGGAGCCGGGGAGCTGTTTTTT
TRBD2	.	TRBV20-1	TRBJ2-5	CSANFVAGVETQYF	TGCAGTGCCAACTTCGTAGCGGGAGTAGAGACCCAGTACTTC
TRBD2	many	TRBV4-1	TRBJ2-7	CASSQEGSGSPPSEQYF	TGCGCCAGCAGCCAAGAAGGGAGCGGGAGTCCCCCTAGCGAGCAGTACTTC
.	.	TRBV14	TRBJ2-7	CASIHGSSYEQYF	TGTGCCAGCATCCACGGGAGTTCTTACGAGCAGTACTTC
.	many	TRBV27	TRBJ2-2	CASSLLGFANTGELFF	TGTGCCAGCAGTTTATTGGGGTTCGCGAACACCGGGGAGCTGTTTTTT
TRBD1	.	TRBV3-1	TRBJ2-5	CASSRDRGRETQYF	TGTGCCAGCAGCCGGGACAGGGGGCGAGAGACCCAGTACTTC
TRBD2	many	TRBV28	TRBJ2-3	CASSSFAGVAADTQYF	TGTGCCAGCAGTTCCTTTGCGGGAGTCGCGGCAGATACGCAGTATTTT
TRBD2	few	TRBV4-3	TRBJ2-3	CASSQDLAGATDTQYF	TGCGCCAGCAGCCAAGATCTAGCGGGAGCCACAGATACGCAGTATTTT
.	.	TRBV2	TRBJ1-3	CASGRQISTSGNTIYF	TGTGCCAGCGGGAGGCAAATTAGCACCTCTGGAAACACCATATATTTT
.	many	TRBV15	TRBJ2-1	CATSRGLEQFF	TGTGCCACCAGCCGGGGACTTGAGCAGTTCTTC
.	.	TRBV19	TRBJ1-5	CASSISRHRNSNQPQHF	TGTGCCAGTAGTATAAGTCGGCACAGGAATAGCAATCAGCCCCAGCATTTT
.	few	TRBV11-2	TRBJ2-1	CASSGPRVDYNEQFF	TGTGCCAGCAGCGGACCCAGGGTAGATTACAATGAGCAGTTCTTC
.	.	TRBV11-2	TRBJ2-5	CASSVRAAGGETQYF	TGTGCCAGCAGCGTACGGGCGGCTGGGGGAGAGACCCAGTACTTC
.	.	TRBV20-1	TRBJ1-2	CSAREGPDGGHTF	TGCAGTGCTAGAGAGGGTCCTGACGGTGGCCACACCTTC
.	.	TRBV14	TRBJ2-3	CASSQDMRFRSTDTQYF	TGTGCCAGCAGCCAAGATATGAGGTTCCGGAGCACAGATACGCAGTATTTT
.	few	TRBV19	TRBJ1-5	CATGGQPQHF	TGTGCCACCGGGGGTCAGCCCCAGCATTTT
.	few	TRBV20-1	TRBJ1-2	CSARVAGYGYTF	TGCAGTGCTAGAGTGGCCGGCTATGGCTACACCTTC
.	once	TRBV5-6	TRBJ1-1	CASSHGHGERLTEAFF	TGTGCCAGCAGCCATGGACATGGAGAGAGGTTGACTGAAGCTTTCTTT
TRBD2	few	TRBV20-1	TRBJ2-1	CSARELAVSSNEQFF	TGCAGTGCTAGGGAACTAGCGGTCTCCTCCAATGAGCAGTTCTTC
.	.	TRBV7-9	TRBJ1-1	CASSLWDPRDAEAFF	TGTGCCAGCAGCCTCTGGGACCCCCGGGACGCTGAAGCTTTCTTT
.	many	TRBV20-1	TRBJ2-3	CSASVDTSTDTQYF	TGCAGTGCTAGCGTAGACACTAGCACAGATACGCAGTATTTT
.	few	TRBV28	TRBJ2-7	CASTPGSAGGNEQYF	TGTGCCAGCACCCCAGGGTCTGCCGGCGGGAACGAGCAGTACTTC
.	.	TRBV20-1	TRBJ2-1	CSAGDPLVGKDEQFF	TGCAGTGCTGGAGATCCGCTCGTCGGGAAAGATGAGCAGTTCTTC
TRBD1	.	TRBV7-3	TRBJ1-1	CASSSLPPGQGVNNEAFF	TGTGCCAGCAGCTCACTACCCCCGGGACAGGGGGTGAACAATGAAGCTTTCTTT
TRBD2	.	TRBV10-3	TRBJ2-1	CAIRLYSGSASSYNEQFF	TGTGCCATCAGGCTATATAGCGGGTCGGCAAGCTCCTACAATGAGCAGTTCTTC
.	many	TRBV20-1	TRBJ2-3	CSAAGTQMGTDTQYF	TGCAGTGCTGCCGGGACCCAAATGGGGACAGATACGCAGTATTTT
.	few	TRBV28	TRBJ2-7	CASSLRGWEGSYEQYF	TGTGCCAGCAGTTTAAGGGGGTGGGAGGGGTCCTACGAGCAGTACTTC
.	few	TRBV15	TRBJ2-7	CATSRLNPPYEQYF	TGTGCCACCAGCAGACTAAACCCTCCCTACGAACAGTACTTC